These 5 T cell receptor beta chains came from one sample sequenced in a study of T-cell reconstitution after alpha-beta-depleted transplantation in children. Molecular barcoding with unique molecular identifiers was used for the TCRbeta library. Each CDR3 protein is one row after TCRdb ran MiXCR on the PCR reads. The sample holds 490,000 or so distinct CDR3 sequences; 12% are singletons and the top ten take about 5%. This sample comprised PBMCs from the stem cell graft donor, obtained from the stem cell graft. Every receptor here comes from a human donor who donated a stem cell graft to a child with combined immunodeficiency.

This clonotype was observed at least ten times. This chain links TRBV27 with TRBJ2-7; a possible D gene is TRBD2 (5 bases). V gave up 4 bases and J gave up 3 bases, with 13 bases separating them. The germline CDR1 and CDR2 sequences are MNHEY and SMNVEV (reference sequence). The CDR3 totals 14 residues. This CDR3 is CASSSGGRGYEQYF. In DNA form, the CDR3 reads TGTGCCAGCAGTTCAGGTGGTCGGGGCTACGAGCAGTACTTC.

This clonotype was picked up many times. The chain employs TRBV29-1 and TRBJ2-1; no definite D call. In germline, CDR1 is SQVTM, CDR2 ANQGSEA. The CDR3 is 13 amino acids. Trimming stripped 6 bases from V and 4 bases from J, with 13 bases between. The CDR3 nucleotides are TGCAGCGTGGAGTTACGTACTTACAATGAGCAGTTCTTC. It is translated as CSVELRTYNEQFF.

V and J are TRBV19 and TRBJ1-2; 7 bases line up with TRBD1. Germline V CDR1 and CDR2: LNHDA, SQIVND (reference sequence). This CDR3 region has 14 residues. V lost 4 bases, J lost 8 bases, and 10 bases stayed unmatched. The CDR3 protein is CASSTRTGARGYTF. The CDR3, as DNA: TGTGCCAGTAGTACCCGGACAGGTGCAAGGGGCTACACCTTC.

The chain carries TRBV7-2 and TRBJ1-5; possible D gene TRBD1, 5 bases. Germline values: CDR1 SGHTA, CDR2 FQGNSA. V lost 5 bases, J lost 6 bases, and 17 bases lay in between. The CDR3 runs 15 residues. The DNA of the CDR3 is TGTGCCAGCAGCCTTACCCCCAGGGCTAGTCAGCCCCAGCATTTT. Translation gives CASSLTPRASQPQHF.

At least ten counts were recorded for this clonotype. The V and J genes are TRBV5-1 and TRBJ2-4; possibly TRBD1 or TRBD2 for D (5 bases each). The CDR3 loop spans 13 amino acids. V lost 5 bases to trimming and J lost 4 bases, with 10 bases between them. CDR1 and CDR2 from the germline V gene are SGHRS and YFSETQ. DNA of the CDR3: TGCGCCAGCAGGGGGGACCGTAAAAACATTCAGTACTTC. Encoded protein: CASRGDRKNIQYF.